Described below is a single T cell receptor (beta chain) sequence and its context. The target antigen is unknown. The RNA, about 0.5 to 1 ug, was put through reverse transcription using random hexamers. immunoSEQ multiplex PCR amplified TCR beta CDR3 across 54 Vbeta, 13 Jbeta. TCRdb re-called the immunoSEQ multiplex PCR reads with MiXCR, one entry per CDR3 protein. This sample has about 120,000 distinct CDR3 sequences, with 94% found just once. This specimen belongs to a study of CD8 T cells in Susac syndrome. Notes on the study in general: The study's TCR sequencing and HLA analysis covered a relatively small number of individuals, and the study acknowledged this.

Trimming removed 4 bases from V and 1 base from J, with 16 bases in between. This CDR3 contains 16 residues. In germline, CDR1 is LGHNA, CDR2 YNFKEQ. TCR beta sequencing was performed on blood CD8+ and CD4+ T cells. This chain joins TRBV4-2 and TRBJ2-5, with D hard to call. This sequence originates from a human donor in good health. The sequencing sample was made of CD4+ T cells from PBMCs. The CDR3 sequence: CASSPLNRRFQETQYF. As DNA, the CDR3 is TGTGCCAGCAGCCCCTTAAATCGTCGGTTCCAAGAGACCCAGTACTTC.